The T cell receptor beta chain described here comes from a study of T cell responses to AZD1222 COVID-19 vaccine. Whole-study findings and limits: Nearly half of spike-specific TCRs reportedly target unmutated variant regions.

A remark on this clone: Its target is unknown.

Here immunoSEQ multiplex PCR was the method, and the copy in TCRdb shows in-frame clones only, minus some. The sample contains under 150,000 clones, roughly 88% of which appear only once. Trimming removed 5 bases from V and 3 bases from J, with 3 bases in between. The CDR3 contains 11 residues. Germline V lookup: CDR1 SEHNR, CDR2 FQNEAQ (reference sequence). The chain employs TRBV7-9 and TRBJ2-3, with D unclear. The sequence was obtained from an adult in good health. The source was peripheral blood, collected on day 0 of AZD1222 vaccination. The CDR3 reads CASSITDTQYF. CDR3 nucleotide sequence: TGTGCCAGCAGCATTACAGATACGCAGTATTTT.